This T cell receptor beta chain was recorded in a study of CD8+ T cells in alopecia areata. This CDR3 has 13 amino acids. Germline V gene sequence: CDR1 GTSNPN, CDR2 SVGIG (reference sequence). V lost 2 bases and J lost 1, with 8 bases in between. The sample holds one count of this clone. Treatment here: oral pan-JAK inhibitor, 5-10 mg twice daily. Investigators isolated RNA and reverse transcribed it into cDNA to act as the sequencing template. Only in-frame clones appear in the TCRdb table, and some are missing; sequencing was by immunoSEQ multiplex PCR. The sample contains about 120,000 clones, around 53% of which appear only once.

The receptor was isolated from a human donor with alopecia areata. The sequencing used CD4+ T cells sorted from blood, collected at week 4, from a patient treated with tofacitinib. J is TRBJ1-1 and V is TRBV30; D possibly corresponds to TRBD1 (5 bases). CDR3 coding DNA: TGTGCCTGGAGTTCCCAGGGGAACACTGAAGCTTTCTTT. Its translation: CAWSSQGNTEAFF.